A single T cell receptor (beta chain) is shown here with its context. Its target is not known. The CDR3 goes on 3 residues after the read ends, and that part is filled in from the germline J gene. Germline V lookup: CDR1 SNHLY, CDR2 FYNNEI. Trimming removed 7 bases from V and 5 bases from J, with 23 bases in between. The CDR3 consists of 16 residues. The sample originates from a study of T cell clonality in common variable immunodeficiency. The study, taken as a whole, reports: Common variable immunodeficiency TCR beta sequences reportedly had fewer deletions and N-nucleotide insertions. Shared TCRbeta clones were fewer between CVID subjects than controls.

Blood came from CVID subjects not ill and not taking immunomodulatory or immunosuppressive medication. Measured with immunoSEQ multiplex PCR; TCRdb has only the in-frame clones, and not every one. The specimen gives about 16,000 clones without singletons; the ten biggest hold over 12%. The rearrangement links TRBV2 to TRBJ2-5; D is possibly TRBD1 (7 bases). Sequencing input: peripheral blood mononuclear cells. This clonotype originated in a human donor with common variable immunodeficiency. The part of the CDR3 DNA that was read is TGTGCCAGCACCAGGACCCCGCAGGGGGGCGTCGAGACC. Protein product: CASTRTPQGGVET. The whole CDR3 region reads CASTRTPQGGVETQYF.